This is a list of T cell receptor beta chains from one sample in a study of blood T cell repertoires in COVID-19. Repertoires were generated with immunoSEQ multiplex PCR, while TCRdb's copy carries only in-frame clones and drops some. This sample has some 120,000 clones, with around four fifths found just once. The sequenced sample was peripheral blood. Every receptor here comes from a human donor in a cohort sampled during active COVID-19. Both conserved end residues are part of each CDR3. Each record gives: D gene, J gene, V gene, clone size, CDR3 DNA, CDR3 protein. A D gene is named only where the DNA matches it firmly. Size is stated for part of the rows, as once, few or many counts, or as a class when the clone is expanded.

d_call: NA; j_call: TRBJ1-1; v_call: TRBV5-1; clone_size: NA; cdr3_nt: TGCGCCAGCAGCTTCGGGGGTGGGACTGAAGCTTTCTTT; cdr3_aa: CASSFGGGTEAFF
d_call: NA; j_call: TRBJ2-1; v_call: TRBV9; clone_size: NA; cdr3_nt: TGTGCCAGCAGACGTGACAGCGATGAGCAGTTCTTC; cdr3_aa: CASRRDSDEQFF
d_call: TRBD1; j_call: TRBJ1-4; v_call: TRBV2; clone_size: NA; cdr3_nt: TGTGCCAGCAGTGGGGACAGGGGTAATAATGAAAAACTGTTTTTT; cdr3_aa: CASSGDRGNNEKLFF
d_call: NA; j_call: TRBJ2-3; v_call: TRBV11-2; clone_size: NA; cdr3_nt: TGTGCCAGCAGCTTTTGGGGGCCTCAAGGGGATACGCAGTATTTT; cdr3_aa: CASSFWGPQGDTQYF
d_call: TRBD2; j_call: TRBJ2-2; v_call: TRBV15; clone_size: NA; cdr3_nt: TGTGCCACCAGCAGAGGACTAGCGGGGGGCTCGAACACCGGGGAGCTGTTTTTT; cdr3_aa: CATSRGLAGGSNTGELFF
d_call: NA; j_call: TRBJ1-2; v_call: TRBV4-1; clone_size: NA; cdr3_nt: TGCGCCAGCAGCCAAGATCGAGGCTATGGCTACACCTTC; cdr3_aa: CASSQDRGYGYTF
d_call: TRBD1; j_call: TRBJ2-7; v_call: TRBV19; clone_size: few; cdr3_nt: TGTGCCAGTAGTGTCCGGGACAGGTCCTACGAGCAGTACTTC; cdr3_aa: CASSVRDRSYEQYF
d_call: TRBD1; j_call: TRBJ1-1; v_call: TRBV7-8; clone_size: NA; cdr3_nt: TGTGCCAGCAGCTTACCCGGGACAGGAGCTTTCTTT; cdr3_aa: CASSLPGTGAFF
d_call: NA; j_call: TRBJ1-5; v_call: TRBV19; clone_size: NA; cdr3_nt: TGTGCCAGTAGTATAGATAGAGGGAGAGGGCAGCCCCAGCATTTT; cdr3_aa: CASSIDRGRGQPQHF
d_call: NA; j_call: TRBJ1-1; v_call: TRBV2; clone_size: NA; cdr3_nt: TGTGCCAGCGCTCTGGGGGGGGCTGAAGCTTTCTTT; cdr3_aa: CASALGGAEAFF
d_call: NA; j_call: TRBJ1-3; v_call: TRBV5-1; clone_size: NA; cdr3_nt: TGCGCCAGCAGCGGGGGGGTTTCTGGAAACACCATATATTTT; cdr3_aa: CASSGGVSGNTIYF
d_call: NA; j_call: TRBJ1-4; v_call: TRBV30; clone_size: NA; cdr3_nt: TGTGCCTGGAGTGTAGGAGTAAAACTGTTTTTT; cdr3_aa: CAWSVGVKLFF
d_call: TRBD2; j_call: TRBJ2-3; v_call: TRBV4-2; clone_size: NA; cdr3_nt: TGTGCCAGCAGCCAAGATATTAGCGGGTCAACGGATACGCAGTATTTT; cdr3_aa: CASSQDISGSTDTQYF
d_call: TRBD1; j_call: TRBJ1-6; v_call: TRBV2; clone_size: NA; cdr3_nt: TGTGCCAGCAGGGGGGGGACAGGGAAATATTCACCCCTCCACTTT; cdr3_aa: CASRGGTGKYSPLHF
d_call: NA; j_call: TRBJ2-7; v_call: TRBV7-9; clone_size: NA; cdr3_nt: TGTGCCAGCAGCTTCGTTTCCAGCTACGAGCAGTACTTC; cdr3_aa: CASSFVSSYEQYF
d_call: NA; j_call: TRBJ1-2; v_call: TRBV4-1; clone_size: NA; cdr3_nt: TGCGCCAGCAGCATAAGTCCGGGAACGGTGTATGGCTACACCTTC; cdr3_aa: CASSISPGTVYGYTF
d_call: TRBD1; j_call: TRBJ2-7; v_call: TRBV5-1; clone_size: NA; cdr3_nt: TGCGCCAGCAGCCAGGGACAGGGGTCTAGCGAGCAGTACTTC; cdr3_aa: CASSQGQGSSEQYF
d_call: NA; j_call: TRBJ2-3; v_call: TRBV10-1; clone_size: once; cdr3_nt: TGCGCCAGCAGTGAGAAGGTTGAGGCAGGGTCGACAGATACGCAGTATTTT; cdr3_aa: CASSEKVEAGSTDTQYF
d_call: TRBD1; j_call: TRBJ2-6; v_call: TRBV10-3; clone_size: NA; cdr3_nt: TGTGCCATCAGTCGGACAGGTGGGGCCAACGTCCTGACTTTC; cdr3_aa: CAISRTGGANVLTF
d_call: TRBD1; j_call: TRBJ1-1; v_call: TRBV3-1/TRBV3-2; clone_size: NA; cdr3_nt: TGTGCCAGCAGCCGAGTATTACACAGGGGGAAGGGCGCTGAAGCTTTCTTT; cdr3_aa: CASSRVLHRGKGAEAFF
d_call: NA; j_call: TRBJ1-2; v_call: TRBV28; clone_size: NA; cdr3_nt: TGTGCCAGCAGTTTAAGCAGGGGCTATGGCTACACCTTC; cdr3_aa: CASSLSRGYGYTF
d_call: NA; j_call: TRBJ1-5; v_call: TRBV18; clone_size: NA; cdr3_nt: TGTGCCAGCTCACCAGGCGGCAGGGGACAGCCCCAGCATTTT; cdr3_aa: CASSPGGRGQPQHF
d_call: TRBD2; j_call: TRBJ2-3; v_call: TRBV27; clone_size: NA; cdr3_nt: TGTGCCAGCAGTTTATTCCCTAGCGGGGGACAGGGCACAGATACGCAGTATTTT; cdr3_aa: CASSLFPSGGQGTDTQYF
d_call: NA; j_call: TRBJ1-3; v_call: TRBV29-1; clone_size: NA; cdr3_nt: TGCAGCGCAACACTGGGGGGGAGAAACTCTGGAAACACCATATATTTT; cdr3_aa: CSATLGGRNSGNTIYF
d_call: NA; j_call: TRBJ2-5; v_call: TRBV3-1/TRBV3-2; clone_size: once; cdr3_nt: TGTGCCAGCAGCCCCCACAAAGAGACCCAGTACTTC; cdr3_aa: CASSPHKETQYF
d_call: NA; j_call: TRBJ2-4; v_call: TRBV24-1; clone_size: NA; cdr3_nt: TGTGCCACCAGAAGCGGAGGGGGGGTAGCCAAAAACATTCAGTACTTC; cdr3_aa: CATRSGGGVAKNIQYF
d_call: TRBD1; j_call: TRBJ2-7; v_call: TRBV2; clone_size: NA; cdr3_nt: TGTGCCAGCAGTGCTCGGGACAGGGTCGACGAGCAGTACTTC; cdr3_aa: CASSARDRVDEQYF
d_call: TRBD2; j_call: TRBJ2-2; v_call: TRBV19; clone_size: NA; cdr3_nt: TGTGCCAGTAGTATAGCGGGGGGCACCGGGGAGCTGTTTTTT; cdr3_aa: CASSIAGGTGELFF
d_call: NA; j_call: TRBJ1-2; v_call: TRBV20-1; clone_size: NA; cdr3_nt: TGCAGTGCTACCGGCGGCGATGGCTACACCTTC; cdr3_aa: CSATGGDGYTF
d_call: NA; j_call: TRBJ2-7; v_call: TRBV19; clone_size: once; cdr3_nt: TGTGCCAGTAGTATAGGTCCCGCCTACGAGCAGTACTTC; cdr3_aa: CASSIGPAYEQYF
d_call: TRBD1; j_call: TRBJ1-2; v_call: TRBV3-1/TRBV3-2; clone_size: NA; cdr3_nt: TGTGCCAGCAGCCAAGGAGGGGGCTTTGGCTACACCTTC; cdr3_aa: CASSQGGGFGYTF
d_call: NA; j_call: TRBJ2-3; v_call: TRBV1; clone_size: NA; cdr3_nt: TGCACCAGCAGCCAAGATCTGTCTAGCGGGAGCACAGATACGCAGTATTTT; cdr3_aa: CTSSQDLSSGSTDTQYF
d_call: TRBD1; j_call: TRBJ1-2; v_call: TRBV6-5; clone_size: NA; cdr3_nt: TGTGCCAGCAGTTTACGACAGGGGGCGACTAACTATGGCTACACCTTC; cdr3_aa: CASSLRQGATNYGYTF
d_call: NA; j_call: TRBJ1-1; v_call: TRBV12-5; clone_size: NA; cdr3_nt: TGTGCTAGTGGTTTGCCCTTACAGGGGAACACTGAAGCTTTCTTT; cdr3_aa: CASGLPLQGNTEAFF
d_call: TRBD2; j_call: TRBJ2-3; v_call: TRBV27; clone_size: NA; cdr3_nt: TGTGCCAGCAGTTGGGAGGCGGGGGGGGCCGTAGATACGCAGTATTTT; cdr3_aa: CASSWEAGGAVDTQYF
d_call: TRBD1; j_call: TRBJ2-2; v_call: TRBV7-7; clone_size: NA; cdr3_nt: TGTGCTAGCAGCTTAGCGACAGGGAATCCCACCGGGGAGCTGTTTTTT; cdr3_aa: CASSLATGNPTGELFF
d_call: NA; j_call: TRBJ1-2; v_call: TRBV10-3; clone_size: NA; cdr3_nt: TGTGCCATCAGTGGACAGAACTATGGCTACACCTTC; cdr3_aa: CAISGQNYGYTF